These 17 T cell receptor beta chains came from one sample sequenced in a study of T-cell reconstitution after alpha-beta-depleted transplantation in children. TCRbeta library construction was performed incorporating unique molecular identifiers. TCRdb analysed the PCR reads with MiXCR anew, one entry per CDR3 protein. The sample holds hundreds of thousands of distinct CDR3 sequences, less than 35% seen once. The sequences come from PBMCs from the stem cell graft donor, collected from the stem cell graft. The source of these receptors is a human donor who donated a stem cell graft to a child with aplastic anemia.

This clonotype was picked up a small number of times. This sequence joins TRBV28 and TRBJ2-7; D uncertain. This CDR3 comprises 13 residues. Between the trimmed V and J ends, which lost 3 bases and 1 base, there was a span of 7 bases. CDR1 and CDR2 (germline): MDHEN, SYDVKM. The DNA for the CDR3 is TGTGCCAGCAGTTTGTTACAGTCCTACGAGCAGTACTTC. This sequence encodes CASSLLQSYEQYF.

The chain couples TRBV12-3 or TRBV12-4 to TRBJ2-7; D uncertain. The CDR3 has 14 residues. The V end lost 1 base, the J end lost 3 bases, and 10 bases lay between the germline ends. CDR3 nucleotide sequence: TGTGCCAGCAGTTTAGGGATAGGGATCTACGAGCAGTACTTC. Translation gives CASSLGIGIYEQYF.

Only a few counts were recorded for this clonotype. The chain is built from TRBV5-1 and TRBJ2-3; TRBD2 agrees at 14 bases. The trim removed 7 bases at V and 4 bases at J, leaving 8 bases unmatched. The V gene's germline CDR1 is SGHRS and CDR2 YFSETQ. CDR3 length equals 16 residues. The CDR3 sequence is CASRLAGGPLSDTQYF. CDR3 in DNA: TGCGCCAGCCGACTAGCGGGAGGGCCCCTGTCAGATACGCAGTATTTT.

This clonotype was observed a handful of times. This chain links TRBV27 with TRBJ1-5, with D possibly matching TRBD1 (6 bases). CDR1 and CDR2 from the germline V gene are MNHEY and SMNVEV (reference sequence). There are 16 residues in the CDR3. The V and J ends lost 1 base and 5 bases respectively, with 15 bases between them. This CDR3 is CASSLYPGALDQPQHF. For the CDR3, the DNA is TGTGCCAGCAGTTTATATCCGGGGGCGTTGGATCAGCCCCAGCATTTT.

V gene TRBV20-1 combines with J gene TRBJ2-1, with 8 bases identical to TRBD2. The V gene's germline CDR1 is DFQATT and CDR2 SNEGSKA (reference sequence). V was clipped by 3 bases and J by 4 bases; unmatched bases: 5. This CDR3 comprises 14 residues. The CDR3 nucleotides read TGCAGTGCTAGTCCCAGCGGGGGTTACAATGAGCAGTTCTTC. Protein product: CSASPSGGYNEQFF.

The J gene is TRBJ2-1, the V gene TRBV12-3 or TRBV12-4; 9 bases are shared with TRBD2. There are 16 residues in the CDR3. V lost 5 bases, J lost 3 bases, and 8 bases stayed unmatched. CDR3 loop: CASSPAPSGDYNEQFF. CDR3 sequence (DNA): TGTGCCAGCAGTCCAGCTCCTAGCGGGGACTACAATGAGCAGTTCTTC.

This sequence joins TRBV13 and TRBJ2-1; D not resolved. Germline loops: CDR1 PRHDT, CDR2 FYEKMQ (reference sequence). This CDR3 is 14 amino acids long. V was cut by 1 base and J by 9 bases, with 13 bases left in between. The CDR3 reads CASSLVGSVGEQFF. The CDR3 DNA reads as TGTGCCAGCAGCTTAGTGGGCTCCGTTGGTGAGCAGTTCTTC.

This clonotype showed up just a few times. The chain has TRBV27 and TRBJ2-7; 10 bases fit TRBD1. CDR1 is MNHEY and CDR2 is SMNVEV in the germline V gene (reference sequence). V shed 5 bases and J 2 bases; nucleotides not matched to a gene: 6. The CDR3 loop spans 15 amino acids. The CDR3 spells CASSPRDRGPYEQYV. As DNA, the CDR3 is TGTGCCAGCAGTCCCCGGGACAGGGGACCCTACGAGCAGTACGTC.

This sequence joins TRBV4-3 and TRBJ2-7; the D call may be TRBD1 or TRBD2 (5 bases each). Trimming took 0 bases from V and 5 from J, leaving 14 bases between them. This CDR3 has 15 residues. Germline assignment: CDR1 LGHNA and CDR2 YSLEER. As DNA, the CDR3 is TGCGCCAGCAGCCAAGAAAGGGGAGCGGTCCACGAGCAGTACTTC. Encoded protein: CASSQERGAVHEQYF.

V is TRBV7-2 and J is TRBJ2-5, with D uncertain. CDR3 length: 13 amino acids. Per the germline V gene, CDR1 is SGHTA and CDR2 is FQGNSA. V was clipped by 5 bases and J by 5 bases, with 12 bases between them. CDR3 in amino acids: CASSPGSWETQYF. CDR3 coding DNA: TGTGCCAGCAGCCCCGGGTCGTGGGAGACCCAGTACTTC.

This clonotype was counted only a few times. This chain connects TRBV9 to TRBJ2-5, with no clear D. V gave up 1 base and J gave up 0 bases, with 7 bases separating them. The CDR3 is 14 residues long. Per the germline V gene, CDR1 is SGDLS and CDR2 is YYNGEE. The CDR3 loop is CASSVKAYQETQYF. As DNA, the CDR3 is TGTGCCAGCAGCGTAAAAGCGTACCAAGAGACCCAGTACTTC.

This clonotype occurred a few times. V usage is TRBV7-6 and J usage is TRBJ1-1, with unresolved D. Germline CDR1 reads SGHVS; CDR2 reads FNYEAQ. This CDR3 is built from 13 residues. Between the trimmed V and J ends, which lost 5 bases and 4 bases, there was a span of 11 bases. CDR3 nucleotide sequence: TGTGCCAGCAGCGGATACATGGGCACTGAAGCTTTCTTT. The encoded protein is CASSGYMGTEAFF. Supplemented by reference TRBV7-6 and TRBJ1-1, the full variable domain reads GAGVSQSPRYKVTKRGQDVALRCDPISGHVSLYWYRQALGQGPEFLTYFNYEAQQDKSGLPNDRFSAERPEGSISTLTIQRTEQRDSAMYRCASSGYMGTEAFFGQGTRLTVV.

This clonotype has a count of ten or more. The chain recombines TRBV12-3 or TRBV12-4 with TRBJ1-1; TRBD1 matches 7 bases. Trimming at V came to 6 bases and at J to 1 base, leaving 5 bases not matched to a gene. CDR3 length: 14 residues. CDR3 amino acids: CASRPGTANTEAFF. The CDR3 DNA reads TGTGCCAGCAGACCGGGGACAGCGAACACTGAAGCTTTCTTT.

V is TRBV6-2 or TRBV6-3 and J is TRBJ2-5, with D perhaps matching TRBD1 or TRBD2 (5 bases each). The CDR3 covers 20 residues. Trimming removed 8 bases from V and 1 base from J, with 32 bases in between. Germline V gene sequence: CDR1 MNHEY, CDR2 SVGEGT. The chain's CDR3 is CASLPGGTPFNRGTQETQYF. The DNA of the CDR3 is TGTGCCAGCTTACCTGGGGGAACTCCGTTTAACAGAGGGACCCAAGAGACCCAGTACTTC.

This clonotype has only one observation. The J gene is TRBJ2-6, the V gene TRBV11-2; maybe TRBD1 (6 bases). Germline-derived CDR1 and CDR2 are SGHAT and FQNNGV. This CDR3 has 21 amino acids. The V end lost 5 bases, the J end lost 0 bases, and 26 bases lay between the germline ends. The CDR3 bases are TGTGCCAGCAGCCCTCATAACCTGGAGGACAGCCATCTCTCTGGGGCCAACGTCCTGACTTTC. This translates into CASSPHNLEDSHLSGANVLTF. The full variable domain, in which reference TRBV11-2 and TRBJ2-6 provide the parts outside the CDR3, is EAGVAQSPRYKIIEKRQSVAFWCNPISGHATLYWYQQILGQGPKLLIQFQNNGVVDDSQLPKDRFSAERLKGVDSTLKIQPAKLEDSAVYLCASSPHNLEDSHLSGANVLTFGAGSRLTVL.

This clonotype was detected a few times. The chain is built from TRBV29-1 and TRBJ2-5, with 8 bases matching TRBD1. V trimming: 2 bases; J trimming: 5 bases; junction bases outside the gene matches: 1. CDR1 SQVTM and CDR2 ANQGSEA come from the germline V gene. The CDR3 spans 12 residues. The CDR3 here is CSVEPGGETQYF. In DNA form, the CDR3 reads TGCAGCGTTGAACCAGGGGGCGAGACCCAGTACTTC.

The chain couples TRBV7-2 to TRBJ1-4; unclear D gene. Germline lookup yields CDR1 SGHTA and CDR2 FQGNSA. The V gene lost 0 bases and the J gene lost 7 bases, with 9 bases spanning the gap. This CDR3 has 14 residues. This CDR3 reads CASSLANTPEKLFF. For the CDR3, the DNA is TGTGCCAGCAGCTTAGCGAACACTCCTGAAAAACTGTTTTTT.